This TCR beta chain emerged from a study of cytomegalovirus exposure and HLA in healthy donors. The germline V gene has CDR1 MDHEN and CDR2 SYDVKM. This CDR3 comprises 17 residues. The V segment lost 5 bases and the J segment 5 bases; nucleotides outside the gene matches: 13. This PCR relied on a set of 60 Vbeta primers and 13 Jbeta primers. TCRdb keeps only in-frame clones here, not all; method: immunoSEQ multiplex PCR. The sample carries about 130,000 clones, over 60% recorded once. This receptor was identified in a human donor in good health. The chain uses TRBV28 and TRBJ2-2, with 8 positions matching TRBD1. Sequences were obtained from PBMCs. The CDR3 protein is CASSLTRDRGGTGELFF. The CDR3 nucleotides are TGTGCCAGCAGTCTAACCAGAGACAGGGGAGGAACCGGGGAGCTGTTTTTT.